This T cell receptor (beta chain) was observed in a study of blood T cell repertoires in COVID-19. For the study at large: Collection of acute and convalescent COVID-19 samples took place in the United States, Italy and Spain.

Original data processing: Reference gene primer amplification gave estimated nucleated cell counts. Clones were read by immunoSEQ multiplex PCR, and TCRdb kept only the in-frame ones, dropping some. V, J and clone size are taken as reported in that table, and D and trimming were inferred from the DNA itself. The table records 190,000 or so clones, around nine tenths of them present only once. The CDR3 runs 15 residues. V gave up 5 bases and J gave up 5 bases, with 18 bases separating them. Germline loops: CDR1 SEHNR, CDR2 FQNEAQ (reference sequence). This TCR derives from a woman between 18 and 29 years old who had recovered from COVID-19. Source material: peripheral blood. V is TRBV7-9 and J is TRBJ2-5, with D perhaps given as TRBD1 or TRBD2 (5 bases each). CDR3 sequence (DNA): TGTGCCAGCAGCGTAGGGGCTAGGAGGTGGGAGACCCAGTACTTC. This encodes CASSVGARRWETQYF.